This entry lists 18 T cell receptor beta chains sequenced from one sample in a study of blood T cell repertoires in COVID-19. Clones were read by immunoSEQ multiplex PCR, and TCRdb kept only the in-frame ones, dropping some. This sample carries approximately 280,000 clones, 65% to 85% of them seen once, and the ten largest clones take over 1.1%. The sequencing input was peripheral blood. Receptors were obtained from a human donor with COVID-19, enrolled during active disease. The donor label of this sample is uncertain.

V and J are TRBV19 and TRBJ1-5; 8 positions match TRBD1. The ends lost 3 bases at V and 7 bases at J; junction bases unmatched: 8. CDR3 size: 15 residues. In germline, CDR1 is LNHDA, CDR2 SQIVND (reference sequence). The CDR3 loop is CASSIQGAGGQPQHF. In nucleotides, the CDR3 is TGTGCCAGTAGTATTCAGGGGGCAGGAGGCCAGCCCCAGCATTTT.

The chain has TRBV4-1 and TRBJ1-6, with a weak D call TRBD1 (5 bases). Germline V CDR1 and CDR2: MGHRA, YSYEKL. Trimming removed 1 base at V and 7 bases at J, with 11 bases between. The CDR3 covers 15 residues. The CDR3 nucleotides are TGCGCCAGCAGCCAAGGGGGGGTCGCAAATTCACCCCTCCACTTT. Translation: CASSQGGVANSPLHF.

The chain joins TRBV29-1 to TRBJ1-1, with D unresolved. The CDR3 totals 11 residues. V lost 4 bases and J 3 bases, leaving 6 bases between the germline ends. The germline CDR1 and CDR2 sequences are SQVTM and ANQGSEA. CDR3 DNA sequence: TGCAGCGTTGGCGAGGACACTGAAGCTTTCTTT. As protein: CSVGEDTEAFF.

Worth noting for this clone: In the same sample, other DNA sequences code for this CDR3. This chain connects TRBV7-2 to TRBJ2-3, with D possibly TRBD2 on 5 matching bases. Trimming took off 1 base at V and 1 base at J, with 15 bases between the two ends. The CDR3 has 17 residues. From germline, CDR1 is SGHTA and CDR2 FQGNSA. The CDR3 DNA sequence: TGTGCCAGCAGCTTAGATGGGTTGGCGGGCCGCACAGATACGCAGTATTTT. It specifies CASSLDGLAGRTDTQYF.

V and J are TRBV5-1 and TRBJ1-1; D might be TRBD1 (5 bases). Germline loops: CDR1 SGHRS, CDR2 YFSETQ. This CDR3 contains 14 residues. Trimming pared 0 bases from V and 2 bases from J, leaving 8 bases between. Here the CDR3 reads CASSLAQANTEAFF. The CDR3 bases are TGCGCCAGCAGCTTGGCACAGGCTAACACTGAAGCTTTCTTT.

The chain couples TRBV29-1 to TRBJ2-3; 8 bases align to TRBD1. Germline CDR1 SQVTM, CDR2 ANQGSEA. The CDR3 consists of 11 residues. Trimming at V came to 1 base and at J to 9 bases, leaving 0 bases not matched to a gene. This CDR3 is CSVEGDRTQYF. The CDR3 DNA follows: TGCAGCGTTGAAGGGGACAGGACGCAGTATTTT.

The chain links TRBV18 to TRBJ2-3, with TRBD2 matching over 7 bases. The CDR3 spans 14 residues. J gave up 4 bases and V 3 bases, and 4 bases lay outside the gene matches. The germline CDR1 and CDR2 sequences are KGHSH and LQKENI. The CDR3 sequence is CASSPGGLADTQYF. The CDR3 DNA is TGTGCCAGCTCACCGGGGGGGTTGGCAGATACGCAGTATTTT.

The sample holds a few counts of this clone. The gene calls are TRBV29-1 and TRBJ2-2; TRBD1 matches at 8 bases. Germline V gene data show CDR1 as SQVTM and CDR2 as ANQGSEA. Losses at the gene ends were 6 bases for V and 5 bases for J; bases not matched to a gene: 8. The CDR3 is made up of 14 amino acids. CDR3 sequence: CSVGQGMGTGELFF. CDR3 sequence (DNA): TGCAGCGTCGGACAGGGAATGGGAACCGGGGAGCTGTTTTTT.

The sample holds one count of this clone. The genes are TRBV11-3 and TRBJ1-2; D is ambiguous. Germline CDR1 and CDR2: SGHNT and YENEEA. This CDR3 comprises 15 residues. Trimming pared 0 bases from V and 0 bases from J, leaving 8 bases between. For the CDR3, the DNA is TGTGCCAGCAGCTTAGATCCGGGAGCTAACTATGGCTACACCTTC. Translated, it gives CASSLDPGANYGYTF.

The chain couples TRBV30 to TRBJ1-1, with a tentative D call TRBD1 (5 bases). The CDR3 spans 15 residues. Germline V gene sequence: CDR1 GTSNPN, CDR2 SVGIG (reference sequence). V lost 5 bases and J 1 base, leaving 17 bases between the germline ends. Here the CDR3 reads CAWWEGGAKNTEAFF. CDR3 DNA: TGTGCCTGGTGGGAGGGTGGGGCGAAGAACACTGAAGCTTTCTTT.

The chain couples TRBV5-4 to TRBJ2-2; 11 bases are a match to TRBD2. Germline lookup yields CDR1 SGHNT and CDR2 YYREEE (reference sequence). J gave up 5 bases and V 0 bases, and 6 bases lay outside the gene matches. CDR3 length equals 17 residues. The CDR3 protein is CASSLGLAGGGTGELFF. CDR3 nucleotides: TGTGCCAGCAGCTTGGGGCTAGCGGGAGGAGGGACCGGGGAGCTGTTTTTT.

This clone showed up just once. The rearrangement joins TRBV3-1 (or the pseudogene TRBV3-2) to TRBJ2-1, with D perhaps TRBD2 (5 bases). Germline V CDR1 and CDR2: LGHDT, YNNKEL (reference sequence). V shed 6 bases and J shed 8 bases, with 20 bases lying between them. This CDR3 has 15 residues. CDR3 DNA sequence: TGTGCCAGCAGTCTACTAGAACGAATCTGGGATGAGCAGTTCTTC. Translation gives CASSLLERIWDEQFF.

This sequence joins TRBV19 and TRBJ2-1, with 9 bases aligning to TRBD2. There are 18 residues in the CDR3. After removal of 8 bases from V and 1 base from J, the junction contained 15 bases not matched to a gene. Germline V gene data show CDR1 as LNHDA and CDR2 as SQIVND (reference sequence). The CDR3 DNA reads as TGTGCCAGTGGATGGCGGAGGCTAGCGGGATCGTCCTACAATGAGCAGTTCTTC. Its translation is CASGWRRLAGSSYNEQFF.

A few counts support this clone. The rearrangement uses TRBV19 and TRBJ1-3; tentative D call: TRBD1 (5 bases). The CDR3 runs to 14 residues. Between the trimmed V and J ends, which lost 5 bases and 2 bases, there was a span of 10 bases. Germline CDR1 LNHDA, CDR2 SQIVND (reference sequence). CDR3 nucleotides: TGTGCCAGTAGTGATCGGGGGACTGGAAACACCATATATTTT. This codes for CASSDRGTGNTIYF.

This rearrangement joins TRBV7-3 to TRBJ2-3, with D maybe TRBD2 (6 bases). Germline assignment: CDR1 SGHTA and CDR2 FQGTGA. Trimming pared 2 bases from V and 2 bases from J, leaving 14 bases between. The CDR3 extends over 16 amino acids. Written as DNA, the CDR3 is TGTGCCAGCAGCTTAGGGCGGGGCCCTTCCACAGATACGCAGTATTTT. It specifies CASSLGRGPSTDTQYF. The full variable domain, its missing parts supplied by reference TRBV7-3 and TRBJ2-3, is GAGVSQTPSNKVTEKGKYVELRCDPISGHTALYWYRQSLGQGPEFLIYFQGTGAADDSGLPNDRFFAVRPEGSVSTLKIQRTERGDSAVYLCASSLGRGPSTDTQYFGPGTRLTVL.

The genes are TRBV7-2 and TRBJ1-5, with 9 bases lining up with TRBD1. Germline lookup yields CDR1 SGHTA and CDR2 FQGNSA. This CDR3 comprises 16 residues. Trimming took 1 base from V and 4 from J; bases not matched to a gene: 5. CDR3 residues: CASSLVSTGGNQPQHF. In nucleotides, the CDR3 is TGTGCCAGCAGCTTAGTATCGACAGGGGGGAATCAGCCCCAGCATTTT. The full variable domain, completed using reference TRBV7-2 and TRBJ1-5, is GAGVSQSPSNKVTEKGKDVELRCDPISGHTALYWYRQSLGQGLEFLIYFQGNSAPDKSGLPSDRFSAERTGGSVSTLTIQRTQQEDSAVYLCASSLVSTGGNQPQHFGDGTRLSIL.

This chain links TRBV5-1 with TRBJ2-5; the match to TRBD2 covers 7 bases. CDR1 and CDR2 from the germline V gene are SGHRS and YFSETQ. The CDR3 consists of 15 residues. With 6 bases clipped from V and 4 bases from J, the junction kept 12 bases outside the gene matches. The CDR3: CASTLRAGSSETQYF. Written as DNA, the CDR3 is TGCGCCAGCACCCTTAGAGCGGGATCCTCAGAGACCCAGTACTTC.

The chain combines TRBV5-1 with TRBJ2-1, with D uncertain. CDR1 is SGHRS, CDR2 YFSETQ, per germline. This CDR3 has 14 amino acids. Deletions cut 0 bases from V and 5 bases from J, with 9 bases between. CDR3 sequence: CASSLGLTNNEQFF. The CDR3 nucleotides are TGCGCCAGCAGCTTGGGCCTCACTAACAATGAGCAGTTCTTC. Full variable domain (rest looked up from reference TRBV5-1 and TRBJ2-1): KAGVTQTPRYLIKTRGQQVTLSCSPISGHRSVSWYQQTPGQGLQFLFEYFSETQRNKGNFPGRFSGRQFSNSRSEMNVSTLELGDSALYLCASSLGLTNNEQFFGPGTRLTVL.